The 15 T cell receptor beta chains below come from one sample, sequenced in a study of beta chain features in type 1 diabetes. General study results and limits: Shorter TCRB CDR3s, moderately but significantly so, marked every one of the four CD4+ subsets in Type 1 diabetes patients.

The entirety of the isolated RNA underwent reverse transcription, so expressed TCRB transcripts were sequenced. The repertoire was sequenced with immunoSEQ multiplex PCR; TCRdb's copy has only in-frame clones and lacks some. The repertoire consists of about 260,000 clones, with about 20% occurring once and the leading ten covering around 0.029%. No antigen has been assigned to these receptors. The sequenced sample consisted of naive CD4+ T cells from blood. Receptors originate from a woman aged 40 to 50 with type 1 diabetes.

The CDR3 region has the DNA TGTGCCAGTAGCACAACCCCACCCTACGAGCAGTACTTC. Translated, it gives CASSTTPPYEQYF. The rearrangement joins TRBV19 to TRBJ2-7, with D uncertain. V shed 6 bases and J shed 2 bases, with 11 bases lying between them. The CDR3 loop spans 13 amino acids. Germline V gene lookup returns CDR1 LNHDA and CDR2 SQIVND (reference sequence).

The CDR3 sequence is CASSQGHLGLGALEQYF. As DNA, the CDR3 is TGCGCCAGCAGCCAAGGGCACCTGGGACTAGGGGCTCTCGAGCAGTACTTC. This chain links TRBV4-1 with TRBJ2-7; 8 positions agree with TRBD2. This CDR3 has 17 amino acids. J lost 6 bases, V lost 1 base, and 14 bases had no gene match. The germline V gene has CDR1 MGHRA and CDR2 YSYEKL.

This clone showed up just a few times. The sample contains more than one DNA sequence encoding this CDR3. This sequence joins TRBV7-9 and TRBJ2-7, with unresolved D. Germline CDR1 and CDR2: SEHNR and FQNEAQ (reference sequence). V lost 5 bases, J lost 4 bases, and 6 bases lay in between. The CDR3 is 11 residues long. This CDR3 reads CASSPAYEQYF. DNA of the CDR3: TGTGCCAGCAGCCCCGCGTACGAGCAGTACTTC. Complete variable domain (other parts from reference TRBV7-9 and TRBJ2-7): DTGVSQNPRHKITKRGQNVTFRCDPISEHNRLYWYRQTLGQGPEFLTYFQNEAQLEKSRLLSDRFSAERPKGSFSTLEIQRTEQGDSAMYLCASSPAYEQYFGPGTRLTVT.

The chain employs TRBV27 and TRBJ2-3, with 7 bases aligning to TRBD2. CDR3 size: 14 residues. J was trimmed by 6 bases and V by 2 bases; bases with no gene match: 5. Germline CDR1 reads MNHEY; CDR2 reads SMNVEV (reference sequence). The CDR3 region has the DNA TGTGCCAGCAGTTTAAGCCTAGCGGCGGATACGCAGTATTTT. This encodes CASSLSLAADTQYF.

This clone was seen a few times. The rearrangement uses TRBV5-1 and TRBJ2-7; 7 bases map to TRBD1. This CDR3 comprises 15 residues. V lost 4 bases, J lost 0 bases, and 7 bases stayed unmatched. Germline lookup yields CDR1 SGHRS and CDR2 YFSETQ. The CDR3 DNA is TGCGCCAGCAGCGCTGGACAGGTTAGCTCCTACGAGCAGTACTTC. It encodes CASSAGQVSSYEQYF.

This clone was seen only a few times. Other DNA variants within this sample encode the same CDR3. The chain recombines TRBV4-3 with TRBJ1-5, with D unresolved. The V gene lost 0 bases and the J gene lost 6 bases, with 6 bases spanning the gap. The CDR3 sequence is 13 residues long. Per the germline V gene, CDR1 is LGHNA and CDR2 is YSLEER. CDR3 loop: CASSQDLSQPQHF. The CDR3 nucleotides are TGCGCCAGCAGCCAAGATCTTAGTCAGCCCCAGCATTTT.

This clone was seen a handful of times. The chain links TRBV10-3 to TRBJ1-5; TRBD1 aligns across 8 bases. Germline CDR1 reads ENHRY; CDR2 reads SYGVKD. The CDR3 is 15 residues long. J gave up 6 bases and V 0 bases, and 4 bases lay outside the gene matches. The CDR3 protein is CAISESTGEAQPQHF. The DNA for the CDR3 is TGTGCCATCAGTGAGTCGACAGGGGAGGCTCAGCCCCAGCATTTT.

The chain combines TRBV7-3 with TRBJ2-1; 9 positions match TRBD1. Germline CDR1 and CDR2: SGHTA and FQGTGA. V shed 8 bases, J shed 6 bases, and the junction held 5 bases outside the gene matches. The CDR3 spans 13 residues. The CDR3, as DNA: TGTGCCAGCGCATCGGGACAGGGCAATGAGCAGTTCTTC. Translation gives CASASGQGNEQFF.

The chain has TRBV5-1 and TRBJ2-7, with TRBD2 identical over 13 bases. This CDR3 has 17 amino acids. Germline V gives CDR1 SGHRS, CDR2 YFSETQ. Germline trimming cut 0 bases from V and 1 base from J; bases unmatched to any gene: 4. CDR3 residues: CASSLGLTSGRSYEQYF. DNA for the CDR3: TGCGCCAGCAGCTTGGGCCTGACTAGCGGGAGGTCCTACGAGCAGTACTTC.

This clone appeared a few times. V and J are TRBV28 and TRBJ2-4; possibly TRBD1 for D (6 bases). The CDR3 loop spans 16 amino acids. Germline CDR1 is MDHEN and CDR2 is SYDVKM. The V end was cut by 5 bases, the J end by 2 bases, with 16 bases between. This CDR3 reads CASSLQGDGTKNIQYF. The DNA for the CDR3 is TGTGCCAGCAGTCTACAGGGAGACGGAACCAAAAACATTCAGTACTTC.

This clone was found a few times. The chain has TRBV18 and TRBJ2-5, with 10 bases fitting TRBD1. The trim removed 5 bases at V and 4 bases at J, leaving 10 bases unmatched. Germline CDR1 reads KGHSH; CDR2 reads LQKENI. The CDR3 contains 16 residues. The chain's CDR3 is CASSSLGTGEGETQYF. The CDR3 nucleotides are TGTGCCAGCTCAAGTCTCGGGACAGGGGAAGGAGAGACCCAGTACTTC.

This sequence joins TRBV15 and TRBJ1-5; a weak D match, TRBD1 (5 bases). The V end lost 8 bases, the J end lost 9 bases, and 14 bases lay between the germline ends. The CDR3 loop spans 12 amino acids. The germline V gene has CDR1 LNHNV and CDR2 YYDKDF (reference sequence). Here the CDR3 DNA reads TGTGCCACCGGGGCGGTGAAGGGGCCCCAGCATTTT. As protein: CATGAVKGPQHF.

This clone has more than one count but fewer than ten. The chain combines TRBV29-1 with TRBJ1-2, with no clear D. The CDR3 is 14 residues long. CDR1 and CDR2 (germline): SQVTM, ANQGSEA. With 6 bases removed from V and 9 bases from J, the gap between germline ends came to 23 bases. The CDR3, as DNA: TGCAGCGTAGTCGACCGGGGTACGGTAATCCGCTACACCTTC. It is translated as CSVVDRGTVIRYTF.

Only a few counts were recorded for this clone. This chain uses TRBV2 with TRBJ1-1; D is ambiguous. The CDR3 runs to 13 residues. The V gene's germline CDR1 is SNHLY and CDR2 FYNNEI. Trimming stripped 4 bases from V and 6 bases from J, with 12 bases between. CDR3 sequence reads: CASSVRPSPEAFF. As DNA, the CDR3 is TGTGCCAGCAGTGTTCGCCCGAGCCCTGAAGCTTTCTTT.

There are a few counts of this clone. The genes are TRBV30 and TRBJ2-7; D unresolved. This CDR3 has 13 residues. Germline V gene sequence: CDR1 GTSNPN, CDR2 SVGIG (reference sequence). V dropped 0 bases and J dropped 6 bases, with 12 bases sitting between them. For the CDR3, the DNA is TGTGCCTGGAGTGTAACACAGAGTGGCGAGCAGTACTTC. This sequence encodes CAWSVTQSGEQYF.